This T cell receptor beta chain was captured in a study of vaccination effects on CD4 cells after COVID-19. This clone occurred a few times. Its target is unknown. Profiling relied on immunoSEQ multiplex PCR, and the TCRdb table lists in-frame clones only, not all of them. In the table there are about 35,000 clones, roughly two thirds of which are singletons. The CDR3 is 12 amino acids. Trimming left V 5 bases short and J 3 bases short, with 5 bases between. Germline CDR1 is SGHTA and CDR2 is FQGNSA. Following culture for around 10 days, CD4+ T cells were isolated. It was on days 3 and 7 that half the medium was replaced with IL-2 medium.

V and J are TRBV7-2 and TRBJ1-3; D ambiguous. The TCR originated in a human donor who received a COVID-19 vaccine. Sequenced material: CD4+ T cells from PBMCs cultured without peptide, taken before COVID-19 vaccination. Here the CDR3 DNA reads TGTGCCAGCAGCCTCATTGGAAACACCATATATTTT. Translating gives CASSLIGNTIYF.